This T cell receptor (beta chain) was identified in a study of CD8+ T cells in alopecia areata. Study overall: Tofacitinib therapy took 6 to 18 months; 6 months off drug came after.

As for this clone: The antigen remains unidentified.

Study-wide findings and caveats: In scalp samples, resident alphabeta T cells of normal skin are also sequenced.

Lesional scalp tissue (obtained by punch biopsy) and peripheral blood were collected from alopecia areata patients. Extracted from the samples, RNA was reverse transcribed into cDNA to serve as the sequencing template. Repertoires were generated with immunoSEQ multiplex PCR, while TCRdb's copy carries only in-frame clones and drops some. The table records 180,000 or so clones, 63% of them present only once. CDR3 length: 14 residues. V dropped 4 bases and J dropped 8; count of bases not matched to a gene: 7. Germline CDR1 and CDR2: MGHRA and YSYEKL. V is TRBV4-1 and J is TRBJ1-4; TRBD1 agrees at 7 bases. Sequences were derived from CD4+ T cells sorted from blood, sampled at week 0. This clonotype was obtained from a human donor with alopecia areata. As DNA, the CDR3 is TGCGCCAGCAGCCCAGCGGGACAGCCCGAAAAACTGTTTTTT. This translates into CASSPAGQPEKLFF.